This TCR beta chain emerged from a study of T cells in localized non-small cell lung cancer (dated by TCRdb to 2018 to 2020). The study in broad terms: The study examined T cell repertoires in 200 to 300 patients with early-stage NSCLC and compared tumors with uninvolved tumor-adjacent lungs. Of the NSCLC patients, fewer than 150 were male and about a hundred were female, and the mean age was approximately 69 years. The cohort was made up of roughly 250 treatment-naive NSCLC patients whose localized lung tumors had been resected.

As regards this clone: Its antigen specificity is not known. Base qualities are not provided; no much larger clone lies one nucleotide away.

TCR beta CDR3 regions were sequenced from DNA using the immunoSEQ Assay. Regarding the original processing steps: To compute T cell density, TCR beta template counts were normalized to usable DNA, which was estimated by amplifying housekeeping genes. Richness was estimated using the preseqR package, with extrapolation to 400,000 templates for PBMC samples and to 120,000 templates for tissue samples. Clonality was defined by subtracting Pielou's evenness from one. Tissue-enriched TCRs were identified by differential abundance testing using productive amino-acid clonotypes, minimum total count 5 and alpha 0.1. Repertoire overlap between compartments was quantified with the Jaccard Index and Morisita Overlap Index. TCR beta CDR3s were clustered by GLIPH together with public tetramer-defined viral CDR3s, and at least three viral sequences plus V-gene enrichment were required for viral motifs. The clones in this table, taken by TCRdb from immuneACCESS, are in-frame only. Not every clone is retained; where verified, under half of the shortfall comes from an unresolved V gene, and the cause of the rest is unknown. That table is the source of V, J and clone size, and D and trimming were worked out from the DNA. For this sample there are more than 45,000 clones; 77% appear just once. 17% of the sample belongs to the ten largest clones.

The CDR3 covers 15 residues, taking in both the cysteine and the phenylalanine. Of all the DNA, just the CDR3 is kept, 45 bases in frame from base 1. Deletion took 6 bases off V and 4 bases off J, with a span of 13 bases between the germline ends. CDR1 and CDR2, looked up from the germline V gene (reference sequence), are LNHDA and SQIVND. The full study reports these points: Uninvolved tumor-adjacent lung showed the highest T cell clonality, higher than tumor, which suggests more focused antigenic responses in the adjacent lung. A median of around 50 of the top 100 tumor clones turned up in the paired uninvolved adjacent lung, and some 28 of those clones also ranked among the top 100 of that same adjacent lung. Longer overall survival was associated with higher blood T cell density, whereas shorter survival was associated with higher adjacent-lung clonality. Because the study design was exploratory, TCR variables were selected using unadjusted p-values without false-discovery rate correction. Because multi-region tumor sequencing was not done, intratumor heterogeneity could not be ruled out.

At diagnosis, peripheral blood, uninvolved tumor-adjacent lung and tumor were collected and stored as a combination of fresh-frozen and FFPE material. For TCR repertoire profiling, blood samples were analyzed in the form of peripheral blood mononuclear cells. The chain is assembled from TRBV19 and TRBJ1-6, with the D gene too uncertain to name. The receptor was derived from a man between 40 and 70 years old with stage I squamous cell lung carcinoma. Sequencing used peripheral blood, obtained before any cancer treatment. The sequenced DNA is TGTGCCAGTAGAAACTATCCCGATTATAATTCACCCCTCCACTTT. This is translated as CASRNYPDYNSPLHF. Joined to the reference TRBV19 and TRBJ1-6 proteins, this CDR3 gives the full variable domain: DGGITQSPKYLFRKEGQNVTLSCEQNLNHDAMYWYRQDPGQGLRLIYYSQIVNDFQKGDIAEGYSVSREKKESFPLTVTSAQKNPTAFYLCASRNYPDYNSPLHFGNGTRLTVT.